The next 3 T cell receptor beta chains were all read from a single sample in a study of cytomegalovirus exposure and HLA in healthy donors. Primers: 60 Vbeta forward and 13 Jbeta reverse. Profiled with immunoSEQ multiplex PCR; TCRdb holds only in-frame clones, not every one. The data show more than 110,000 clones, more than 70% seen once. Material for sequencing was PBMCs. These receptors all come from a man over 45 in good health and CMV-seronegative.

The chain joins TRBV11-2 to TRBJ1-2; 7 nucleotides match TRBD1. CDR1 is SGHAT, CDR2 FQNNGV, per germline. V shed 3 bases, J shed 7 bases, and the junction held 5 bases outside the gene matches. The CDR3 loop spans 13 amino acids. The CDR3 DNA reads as TGTGCCAGCAGCTTGGAGGGGGCGCTTGGCTACACCTTC. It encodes CASSLEGALGYTF.

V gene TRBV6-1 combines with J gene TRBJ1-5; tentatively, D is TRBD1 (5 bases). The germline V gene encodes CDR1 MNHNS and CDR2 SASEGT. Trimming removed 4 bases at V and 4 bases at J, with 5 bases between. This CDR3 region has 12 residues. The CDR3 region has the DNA TGTGCCAGCAGTGGACAGAATCAGCCCCAGCATTTT. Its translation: CASSGQNQPQHF.

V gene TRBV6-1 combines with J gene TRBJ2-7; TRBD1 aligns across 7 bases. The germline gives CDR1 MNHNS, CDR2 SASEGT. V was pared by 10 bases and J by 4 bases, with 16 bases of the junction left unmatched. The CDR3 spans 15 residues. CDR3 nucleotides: TGTGCCACCAATCCTTCCACGGGACAGACGTACGAGCAGTACTTC. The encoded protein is CATNPSTGQTYEQYF.